The TCR beta chain described here comes from a study of T-cell memory formation after mild COVID-19. The wider study: The study found TCR clusters largely donor specific. Notes on the study in general: Memory cells collected pre-infection included some clones that later responded, suggesting cross-reactive memory joined. Clones which contracted sat mainly in CM and EM if CD4+, and in EMRA if CD8+.

TCR alpha and TCR beta cDNA libraries with sample barcodes and UMIs came from 5'RACE using constant-segment primers. TCRdb redid the calling of the 5' RACE reads with MiXCR, one entry per CDR3 protein. Of under 450,000 distinct CDR3 sequences in the sample, around 14% are singletons; the top ten hold less than 25%. With respect to this clonotype: What it binds is unknown.

This sequence originates from a man aged 18 to 29 who had mild COVID-19 (a few samples of this study predate the infection). Cell type and time point are not known. Input material: PBMCs or a T cell subset sorted from them (not recorded which).

CDR3 in DNA: TGTGCCAGCAGTGGAATGACGGGGGTAGAAATCGGCTACGAGCAGTACGTC. This translates into CASSGMTGVEIGYEQYV. The J gene is TRBJ2-7, the V gene TRBV2, with D maybe TRBD2 (6 bases). Germline values: CDR1 SNHLY, CDR2 FYNNEI. The V gene lost 4 bases and the J gene lost 3 bases, with 22 bases spanning the gap. The CDR3 contains 17 residues.